Following are 20 T cell receptor beta chains from one sample sequenced in a study of identical twins. Each CDR3 protein is one row after TCRdb ran MiXCR on the 5' RACE reads. The table includes a few hundred thousand distinct CDR3 sequences, around a tenth detected once. These data were also reused for a study on yellow fever vaccine responses in identical twins.

Specimen: PBMCs. The receptors shown here come from a woman under 30 in good health.

The CDR3 DNA sequence: TGTGCCAGCAGCTCCCCGGGAGCGAGGACAGATACGCAGTATTTT. It is translated as CASSSPGARTDTQYF. The rearrangement uses TRBV7-9 and TRBJ2-3, with TRBD2 as a possible D gene (6 bases). This CDR3 is built from 15 residues. CDR1 is SEHNR and CDR2 is FQNEAQ in the germline V gene (reference sequence). V lost 4 bases and J 3 bases, leaving 14 bases between the germline ends.

The V and J genes are TRBV5-1 and TRBJ2-5, with D tentatively TRBD1 (6 bases). Between the trimmed V and J ends, which lost 4 bases and 1 base, there was a span of 11 bases. Germline CDR1 SGHRS, CDR2 YFSETQ. There are 14 residues in the CDR3. The CDR3 reads CASSGGQIQETQYF. CDR3 in DNA: TGCGCCAGCAGCGGCGGACAGATCCAAGAGACCCAGTACTTC.

This chain joins TRBV5-1 and TRBJ2-2, with 7 bases that match TRBD2. The CDR3 has 16 amino acids. V lost 2 bases to trimming and J lost 7 bases; unmatched junction nucleotides: 11. Germline lookup yields CDR1 SGHRS and CDR2 YFSETQ. The CDR3 region is CASSFLVAGVDGELFF. As DNA, the CDR3 is TGCGCCAGCAGCTTCCTAGTGGCGGGAGTTGACGGGGAGCTGTTTTTT.

The chain couples TRBV28 to TRBJ2-5; 10 positions match TRBD1. CDR1 and CDR2 (germline): MDHEN, SYDVKM. V lost 7 bases to trimming and J lost 4 bases; unmatched junction nucleotides: 18. The CDR3 loop spans 18 amino acids. CDR3 residues: CASIKKWDRGEVVETQYF. The CDR3 DNA sequence: TGTGCCAGCATTAAAAAATGGGACAGGGGTGAGGTCGTAGAGACCCAGTACTTC.

V usage is TRBV4-2 and J usage is TRBJ2-7; tentatively, D is TRBD2 (5 bases). The germline CDR1 and CDR2 sequences are LGHNA and YNFKEQ. The CDR3 sequence is 15 residues long. The V gene lost 4 bases and the J gene lost 4 bases, with 17 bases spanning the gap. Here the CDR3 reads CASSPDPSLPYEQYF. In nucleotides, the CDR3 is TGTGCCAGCAGCCCTGACCCTAGCTTGCCTTACGAGCAGTACTTC.

This clonotype was counted a few times. V is TRBV4-1 and J is TRBJ2-7; D is perhaps TRBD1 or TRBD2 (5 bases each). This CDR3 region has 13 residues. The V gene lost 1 base and the J gene lost 5 bases, with 9 bases spanning the gap. CDR1 and CDR2 (germline): MGHRA, YSYEKL. The CDR3 DNA follows: TGCGCCAGCAGCCAAGGGGGGAGTGACGAGCAGTACTTC. Translation: CASSQGGSDEQYF.

This clonotype was seen only a few times. The chain has TRBV4-1 and TRBJ1-2, with D perhaps TRBD1 (5 bases). Trimming removed 4 bases at V and 8 bases at J, with 17 bases between. The CDR3 contains 14 residues. CDR1 and CDR2 from the germline V gene are MGHRA and YSYEKL. CDR3 protein: CASSRGTGDLGYTF. In DNA, the CDR3 is TGCGCCAGCAGCCGAGGGACGGGGGACCTCGGCTACACCTTC.

The V and J genes are TRBV20-1 and TRBJ2-1, with D possibly being TRBD2 (5 bases). The CDR3 length is 15 residues. V gave up 5 bases and J gave up 0 bases, with 14 bases separating them. Germline CDR1 and CDR2: DFQATT and SNEGSKA (reference sequence). The CDR3 loop reads CSADIGKSSYNEQFF. For the CDR3, the DNA is TGCAGTGCTGACATCGGGAAGAGCTCCTACAATGAGCAGTTCTTC.

This clonotype was seen repeatedly, ten times or more. V and J are TRBV4-1 and TRBJ2-2; 15 positions agree with TRBD2. The CDR3 totals 18 residues. The V gene end was trimmed by 2 bases and the J gene end by 4 bases; junction bases not matched to a gene: 5. CDR1 is MGHRA and CDR2 is YSYEKL in the germline V gene. Here the CDR3 DNA reads TGCGCCAGCAGCCAATGGACTAGCGGGAGGGAAGTCACCGGGGAGCTGTTTTTT. Translating it yields CASSQWTSGREVTGELFF.

This clonotype was recorded a few times. This chain uses TRBV4-1 with TRBJ1-1, with 7 bases lining up with TRBD1. This CDR3 region has 15 residues. V shed 0 bases, J shed 2 bases, and the junction held 3 bases outside the gene matches. CDR1 is MGHRA and CDR2 is YSYEKL in the germline V gene. The CDR3 DNA reads as TGCGCCAGCAGCCAAGAGCCAGGGGGAAACACTGAAGCTTTCTTT. Translating it yields CASSQEPGGNTEAFF.

This clonotype was seen repeatedly, ten times or more. The V gene is TRBV6-1, the J gene TRBJ2-1; D possibly uses TRBD1 or TRBD2 (6 bases each). Per the germline V gene, CDR1 is MNHNS and CDR2 is SASEGT. CDR3 length equals 17 residues. The V end was cut by 5 bases, the J end by 4 bases, with 21 bases between. CDR3 DNA: TGTGCCAGCAGTCCTAGGGGGTCGCCGGGGGTTTACAATGAGCAGTTCTTC. Protein sequence: CASSPRGSPGVYNEQFF.

This clonotype was seen at least ten times. V gene TRBV20-1 combines with J gene TRBJ1-4; 8 bases are a match to TRBD1. The CDR3 length is 14 residues. Germline assignment: CDR1 DFQATT and CDR2 SNEGSKA (reference sequence). J was trimmed by 6 bases and V by 5 bases; bases with no gene match: 8. CDR3 residues: CSAPGRGPDEKLFF. In DNA, the CDR3 is TGCAGTGCTCCGGGCAGGGGGCCAGATGAAAAACTGTTTTTT.

This clonotype was observed many times. The chain employs TRBV4-3 and TRBJ1-3, with unresolved D. Deletions cut 6 bases from V and 1 base from J, with 4 bases between. The CDR3 runs 12 residues. Germline CDR1 reads LGHNA; CDR2 reads YSLEER. The CDR3 here is CASRGSGNTIYF. DNA of the CDR3: TGCGCCAGCAGGGGGTCTGGAAACACCATATATTTT.

This clonotype was observed at least ten times. V gene TRBV7-3 combines with J gene TRBJ2-2; a weak D match, TRBD1 (5 bases). This CDR3 is 15 amino acids long. Trimming stripped 1 base from V and 7 bases from J, with 13 bases between. Germline values: CDR1 SGHTA, CDR2 FQGTGA. As DNA, the CDR3 is TGTGCCAGCAGCTTAAGTCCAGGGTTTATCGGGGAGCTGTTTTTT. Protein sequence: CASSLSPGFIGELFF.

In its sample, this clonotype was seen many times. V is TRBV3-1 and J is TRBJ2-3, with D possibly being TRBD1 (6 bases). The CDR3 sequence is 14 residues long. V was pared by 6 bases and J by 2 bases, with 12 bases between. The germline V gene has CDR1 LGHDT and CDR2 YNNKEL (reference sequence). CDR3 nucleotides: TGTGCCAGCAGATACAGGGATACCACAGATACGCAGTATTTT. This codes for CASRYRDTTDTQYF.

This clonotype was observed a single time. The V and J genes are TRBV14 and TRBJ2-7; D uncertain. Germline V lookup: CDR1 SGHDN, CDR2 FVKESK. With 4 bases removed from V and 6 bases from J, the gap between germline ends came to 16 bases. This CDR3 comprises 14 residues. CDR3 region: CASSPARYLGEQYF. The CDR3 bases are TGTGCCAGCAGCCCCGCCCGGTACCTAGGCGAGCAGTACTTC.

This clonotype was counted only a few times. The rearrangement uses TRBV6-2 or TRBV6-3 and TRBJ2-1; 8 nucleotides line up with TRBD1. Per germline, CDR1 MNHEY and CDR2 SVGEGT. This CDR3 has 14 amino acids. V lost 7 bases to trimming and J lost 7 bases; unmatched junction nucleotides: 9. The chain's CDR3 is CASIPFDRGNEQFF. The CDR3, as DNA: TGTGCCAGCATTCCATTCGACAGGGGAAATGAGCAGTTCTTC.

This chain's CDR3 is CASSYVTYGKDTQYF. CDR3 bases: TGTGCCAGCAGTTACGTGACCTACGGGAAGGATACGCAGTATTTT. The J gene is TRBJ2-3, the V gene TRBV6-2 or TRBV6-3, with D perhaps matching TRBD2 (5 bases). The CDR3 length is 15 residues. Germline V gene lookup returns CDR1 MNHEY and CDR2 SVGEGT. Trimming removed 2 bases at V and 6 bases at J, with 15 bases between.

The gene calls are TRBV11-1 and TRBJ1-5; no firm D call. The CDR3 is made up of 13 amino acids. Germline CDR1 SGHAT, CDR2 FQDESV (reference sequence). V was clipped by 6 bases and J by 5 bases, with 11 bases between them. CDR3 sequence: CASSWQADQPQHF. In DNA, the CDR3 is TGTGCCAGCAGTTGGCAGGCAGATCAGCCCCAGCATTTT.

This clonotype was seen a handful of times. The chain carries TRBV20-1 and TRBJ2-7, with no clear D. The V gene lost 0 bases and the J gene lost 3 bases, with 12 bases spanning the gap. Germline CDR1 reads DFQATT; CDR2 reads SNEGSKA (reference sequence). This CDR3 has 14 residues. The CDR3 region has the DNA TGCAGTGCTAGAGATCTAAGATCGCTCTACGAGCAGTACTTC. Amino acids: CSARDLRSLYEQYF.